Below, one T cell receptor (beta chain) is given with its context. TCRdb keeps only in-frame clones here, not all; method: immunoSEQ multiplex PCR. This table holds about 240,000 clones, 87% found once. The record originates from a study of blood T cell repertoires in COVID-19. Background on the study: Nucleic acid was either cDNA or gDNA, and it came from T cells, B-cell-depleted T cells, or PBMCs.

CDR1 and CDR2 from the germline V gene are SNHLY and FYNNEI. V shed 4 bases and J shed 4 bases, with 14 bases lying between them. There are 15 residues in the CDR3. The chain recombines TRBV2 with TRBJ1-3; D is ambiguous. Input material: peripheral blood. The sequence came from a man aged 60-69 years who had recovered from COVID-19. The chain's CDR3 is CASSGVRVGGNTIYF. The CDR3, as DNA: TGTGCCAGCAGTGGGGTCCGGGTCGGCGGAAACACCATATATTTT.